This entry is about one T cell receptor beta chain. This sample is drawn from a study of human T cells and chemical hapten exposure. TCRdb ran MiXCR on the 5' RACE reads and lists one entry per CDR3 protein. The top ten hold 2% to 2.5% of the sample, which has tens of thousands of distinct CDR3 sequences, 7.7% seen once. In germline, CDR1 is KGHSH, CDR2 LQKENI. V trimming: 3 bases; J trimming: 5 bases; junction bases outside the gene matches: 12. The CDR3 is 17 amino acids. Someone pulled total RNA out of unfractionated whole blood. The sequence derives from a male donor in good health. J is TRBJ1-4 and V is TRBV18; the match to TRBD1 covers 7 bases. The CDR3 coding sequence is TGTGCCAGCTCACCCACGTCCAGGGGGGACGCGAATGAAAAACTGTTTTTT. Its translation is CASSPTSRGDANEKLFF.